The 24 T cell receptor beta chains below were found in one sample sequenced in a study of T cell changes during pregnancy in multiple sclerosis (dated by TCRdb to the late 2010s). The library was produced with the immunoSEQ multiplex PCR assay. TCRdb provides this immuneACCESS table in a form limited to in-frame rearrangements. Some clones are lacking; in checked studies, under half of them reflect an unresolved V gene, and why the rest are absent is not known. This sample holds under 55,000 clones; roughly 95% were observed only once. Jointly, the top ten make up 0.31% of the sample. Sequenced here: CD4+ T cells from peripheral blood mononuclear cells, sampled in the third trimester of pregnancy. These receptors were taken from a female donor with multiple sclerosis, enrolled in a pregnancy study.

This chain joins TRBV6-6 and TRBJ1-2; the match to TRBD1 covers 9 bases. After removal of 5 bases from V and 3 bases from J, the junction contained 7 bases not matched to a gene. Looked up from germline, CDR1 is MNHNY and CDR2 is SVGAGI (reference sequence). This CDR3 contains 15 residues. The CDR3 sequence is CASSNRDRVYYGYTF. CDR3 nucleotide sequence: TGTGCCAGCAGTAACCGGGACAGGGTCTACTATGGCTACACCTTC.

The chain employs TRBV14 and TRBJ1-2; maybe TRBD1 (5 bases). CDR1 and CDR2 from the germline V gene are SGHDN and FVKESK. There are 15 residues in the CDR3. The V gene lost 0 bases and the J gene lost 5 bases, with 13 bases spanning the gap. CDR3 residues: CASSQDVQVGYGYTF. The CDR3 coding sequence is TGTGCCAGCAGCCAAGATGTACAGGTGGGGTATGGCTACACCTTC.

The V gene is TRBV18, the J gene TRBJ2-2; possible D gene TRBD2, 6 bases. This CDR3 comprises 16 residues. Germline CDR1 and CDR2: KGHSH and LQKENI. Trimming stripped 3 bases from V and 4 bases from J, with 15 bases between. CDR3 sequence: CASSPLFGGSTGELFF. The CDR3 DNA is TGTGCCAGCTCACCCCTGTTTGGAGGGAGCACCGGGGAGCTGTTTTTT.

J is TRBJ1-2 and V is TRBV6-5; perhaps TRBD1 as D (6 bases). V was shortened by 2 bases and J by 1 base, with 8 bases between the two germline ends. Germline assignment: CDR1 MNHEY and CDR2 SVGAGI. The CDR3 has 14 residues. Here the CDR3 DNA reads TGTGCCAGCAGTTACGGACAGTTTAACTATGGCTACACCTTC. As protein: CASSYGQFNYGYTF.

The J gene is TRBJ2-6, the V gene TRBV19; TRBD1 agrees at 7 bases. Trimming at V came to 5 bases and at J to 0 bases, leaving 7 bases not matched to a gene. Germline CDR1 LNHDA, CDR2 SQIVND (reference sequence). This CDR3 comprises 17 residues. DNA of the CDR3: TGTGCCAGTAGTTCGGACAGGTTCGTCTCTGGGGCCAACGTCCTGACTTTC. Translation: CASSSDRFVSGANVLTF. The whole variable domain, remainder taken from reference TRBV19 and TRBJ2-6, is DGGITQSPKYLFRKEGQNVTLSCEQNLNHDAMYWYRQDPGQGLRLIYYSQIVNDFQKGDIAEGYSVSREKKESFPLTVTSAQKNPTAFYLCASSSDRFVSGANVLTFGAGSRLTVL.

The chain combines TRBV9 with TRBJ2-7; D possibly corresponds to TRBD2 (5 bases). The CDR3 spans 13 residues. Germline values: CDR1 SGDLS, CDR2 YYNGEE. V lost 4 bases and J 2 bases, leaving 10 bases between the germline ends. CDR3 coding DNA: TGTGCCAGCAGCCCCCCCGGGGCCTACGAGCAGTACTTC. Its protein is CASSPPGAYEQYF.

This rearrangement joins TRBV28 to TRBJ2-6, with unresolved D. The CDR3 contains 13 residues. V gave up 7 bases and J gave up 0 bases, with 4 bases separating them. Germline V CDR1 and CDR2: MDHEN, SYDVKM. The CDR3 DNA follows: TGTGCCAGCATAAACTCTGGGGCCAACGTCCTGACTTTC. This encodes CASINSGANVLTF.

This rearrangement joins TRBV2 to TRBJ2-7; 11 nucleotides align to TRBD2. Looked up from germline, CDR1 is SNHLY and CDR2 is FYNNEI. The CDR3 contains 14 residues. The V segment lost 6 bases and the J segment 6 bases; nucleotides outside the gene matches: 7. The CDR3 nucleotides read TGTGCCAGCAGCGTACTAGCGGGAGTCTCCGAGCAGTACTTC. Its translation: CASSVLAGVSEQYF.

The rearrangement links TRBV20-1 to TRBJ1-3; D is unresolved. In germline, CDR1 is DFQATT, CDR2 SNEGSKA (reference sequence). This CDR3 is 11 amino acids long. V lost 6 bases and J lost 1, with 4 bases in between. The CDR3 spells CSALSGNTIYF. Written as DNA, the CDR3 is TGCAGTGCCTTGTCTGGAAACACCATATATTTT.

The chain has TRBV21-1 and TRBJ2-7; the DNA was not used to check the table's D call, TRBD1. TRBV21-1 is a documented pseudogene. The CDR3 extends over 15 amino acids. CDR3 region: CASPVTRDRYYEQYF. CDR3 nucleotides: TGTGCCAGCCCCGTAACTCGGGACAGGTACTACGAGCAGTACTTC.

The V gene is TRBV30, the J gene TRBJ2-1, with D perhaps matching TRBD2 (7 bases). The CDR3 has 13 amino acids. The germline gives CDR1 GTSNPN, CDR2 SVGIG (reference sequence). The V end lost 6 bases, the J end lost 12 bases, and 21 bases lay between the germline ends. CDR3 sequence: CACRDPRGGGQFF. CDR3 nucleotide sequence: TGTGCCTGCCGGGACCCGCGCGGGGGCGGGCAGTTCTTC.

The chain is built from TRBV30 and TRBJ2-7; 7 nucleotides agree with TRBD2. This CDR3 spans 13 amino acids. The trim removed 5 bases at V and 7 bases at J, leaving 11 bases unmatched. Germline values: CDR1 GTSNPN, CDR2 SVGIG (reference sequence). CDR3 in amino acids: CAWAPGGFTEQYF. The DNA of the CDR3 is TGTGCCTGGGCTCCGGGAGGCTTTACAGAGCAGTACTTC.

The V and J genes are TRBV28 and TRBJ1-2; TRBD1 matches at 8 bases. This CDR3 contains 13 residues. Unmatched junction bases numbered 6, after V lost 8 bases and J lost 4 bases. CDR1 and CDR2 (germline): MDHEN, SYDVKM. The CDR3 nucleotides read TGTGCCAGCCGTACAGGGGGGCTCTATGGCTACACCTTC. Amino acids: CASRTGGLYGYTF.

This chain connects TRBV5-5 to TRBJ2-2; no reliable D call. The V gene lost 5 bases and the J gene lost 3 bases, with 8 bases spanning the gap. Germline V gene sequence: CDR1 SGHKS, CDR2 YYEKEE (reference sequence). The CDR3 has 13 residues. CDR3 sequence reads: CASSQAHTGELFF. CDR3 bases: TGTGCCAGCAGTCAGGCTCACACCGGGGAGCTGTTTTTT.

The CDR3 bases are TGTGCCAGCAGCGCAAGCGGGACCCGAGAGGGCAATGAGCAGTTCTTC. The encoded protein is CASSASGTREGNEQFF. The chain has TRBV7-9 and TRBJ2-1, with 7 bases matching TRBD2. This CDR3 comprises 16 residues. V shed 5 bases, J shed 6 bases, and the junction held 13 bases outside the gene matches. Germline V gene sequence: CDR1 SEHNR, CDR2 FQNEAQ (reference sequence).

The chain uses TRBV4-3 and TRBJ1-6, with D possibly being TRBD1 (6 bases). Trimming shortened V by 1 base and J by 7 bases, and 14 bases separated the two germline ends. The CDR3 consists of 16 residues. Per germline, CDR1 LGHNA and CDR2 YSLEER. The CDR3 sequence is CASSQVVYRENSPLHF. The CDR3 DNA follows: TGCGCCAGCAGCCAAGTTGTATACAGGGAAAATTCACCCCTCCACTTT.

This sequence joins TRBV18 and TRBJ2-1; TRBD2 agrees at 8 bases. V lost 1 base, J lost 3 bases, and 5 bases stayed unmatched. This CDR3 spans 16 amino acids. Per germline, CDR1 KGHSH and CDR2 LQKENI. CDR3 sequence (DNA): TGTGCCAGCTCACCACGGTTAAGCGGGAGCTACAATGAGCAGTTCTTC. It translates to CASSPRLSGSYNEQFF.

V gene TRBV10-3 combines with J gene TRBJ2-7; TRBD1 matches 9 bases. This CDR3 has 15 amino acids. Losses at the gene ends were 5 bases for V and 6 bases for J; bases not matched to a gene: 11. Germline CDR1 ENHRY, CDR2 SYGVKD. The CDR3 here is CAISRPSGQGREQYF. CDR3 nucleotides: TGTGCCATCAGTAGACCCTCGGGACAGGGCCGCGAGCAGTACTTC.

CDR3 nucleotides: TGTGCCAGCAGTGACCGCTACGAGCAGTACTTC. Translating it yields CASSDRYEQYF. The V gene is TRBV6-1, the J gene TRBJ2-7, with D unresolved. In germline, CDR1 is MNHNS, CDR2 SASEGT. V gave up 3 bases and J gave up 3 bases, with 3 bases separating them. The CDR3 spans 11 residues.

This chain connects TRBV27 to TRBJ1-4; no reliable D call. The CDR3 loop spans 13 amino acids. Germline lookup yields CDR1 MNHEY and CDR2 SMNVEV (reference sequence). Trimming removed 6 bases from V and 4 bases from J, with 9 bases in between. The CDR3 region is CASRRVSNEKLFF. Written as DNA, the CDR3 is TGTGCCAGCAGGCGGGTTAGTAATGAAAAACTGTTTTTT. Full variable domain (remainder filled in from reference TRBV27 and TRBJ1-4): EAQVTQNPRYLITVTGKKLTVTCSQNMNHEYMSWYRQDPGLGLRQIYYSMNVEVTDKGDVPEGYKVSRKEKRNFPLILESPSPNQTSLYFCASRRVSNEKLFFGSGTQLSVL.

The chain is built from TRBV11-1 and TRBJ1-1, with 7 bases aligning to TRBD1. The CDR3 runs 14 residues. Trimming removed 8 bases from V and 2 bases from J; junction bases left unmatched: 8. CDR1 is SGHAT, CDR2 FQDESV, per germline (reference sequence). The CDR3 bases are TGTGCCAGCTGTCAAGGGACAGCTAACACTGAAGCTTTCTTT. The encoded protein is CASCQGTANTEAFF. The entire variable domain, with the rest obtained from reference TRBV11-1 and TRBJ1-1, is as follows: EAEVAQSPRYKITEKSQAVAFWCDPISGHATLYWYRQILGQGPELLVQFQDESVVDDSQLPKDRFSAERLKGVDSTLKIQPAELGDSAMYLCASCQGTANTEAFFGQGTRLTVV.

This chain connects TRBV18 to TRBJ2-7; D gene unclear. Germline CDR1 is KGHSH and CDR2 is LQKENI. The CDR3 has 14 residues. V lost 3 bases, J lost 0 bases, and 9 bases lay in between. The chain's CDR3 is CASSPQQNSYEQYF. The DNA for the CDR3 is TGTGCCAGCTCACCTCAACAGAACTCCTACGAGCAGTACTTC. The full variable domain, in which reference TRBV18 and TRBJ2-7 provide the parts outside the CDR3, is NAGVMQNPRHLVRRRGQEARLRCSPMKGHSHVYWYRQLPEEGLKFMVYLQKENIIDESGMPKERFSAEFPKEGPSILRIQQVVRGDSAAYFCASSPQQNSYEQYFGPGTRLTVT.

This clone was observed a single time. The chain couples TRBV5-4 to TRBJ1-2, with D unresolved. Germline CDR1 and CDR2: SGHNT and YYREEE (reference sequence). The CDR3 sequence is 14 residues long. The V gene lost 0 bases and the J gene lost 4 bases, with 10 bases spanning the gap. The CDR3 loop is CASSLVGAAYGYTF. DNA of the CDR3: TGTGCCAGCAGCTTGGTAGGAGCGGCCTATGGCTACACCTTC.

The V call is TRBV5-4, the J call TRBJ2-5, with D tentatively TRBD1 (6 bases). The germline CDR1 and CDR2 sequences are SGHNT and YYREEE (reference sequence). The CDR3 sequence is 18 residues long. V was pared by 0 bases and J by 3 bases, with 21 bases between. CDR3 protein: CASSLGGPTGPWEETQYF. In DNA, the CDR3 is TGTGCCAGCAGCTTGGGAGGTCCGACAGGCCCCTGGGAAGAGACCCAGTACTTC.